The entry that follows covers one T cell receptor (beta chain) sequence. CDR3 length: 14 amino acids. The J segment lost 9 bases and the V segment lost 2 bases, leaving 3 bases of the junction unmatched. Germline assignment: CDR1 SNHLY and CDR2 FYNNEI. These data originate in a study of T cell responses to AZD1222 COVID-19 vaccine. The repertoire was sequenced with immunoSEQ multiplex PCR; TCRdb's copy has only in-frame clones and lacks some. The profile shows approximately 160,000 clones, around 91% of them singletons. The sequence derives from an adult in good health. Sequencing used peripheral blood, obtained on day 0 of AZD1222 vaccination. V usage is TRBV2 and J usage is TRBJ2-1, with 11 bases matching TRBD2. CDR3 coding DNA: TGTGCCAGCAGTGAAACTAGCGGGAGCGTTGAGCAGTTCTTC. Its translation: CASSETSGSVEQFF.